These 6 T cell receptor beta chains were all obtained from the same sample, sequenced in a study of naive and memory T cell subsets. Both TRBC1 and TRBC2 were covered by a beta constant-region primer of two equimolar oligonucleotides. The ligated cDNA underwent four PCR rounds using SP2 and nested alpha and beta constant-region primers. TCRdb called the UMI-ligation and nested PCR reads again in MiXCR, with one record for every CDR3 protein. The sample lists over 65,000 distinct CDR3 sequences, about 9.9% occurring once. The source material was naive CD8+ T cells from blood. These receptors originate from a human donor in good health.

As to this clonotype: A clone one base away is much larger, so this may be a read error. V gene TRBV7-9 combines with J gene TRBJ2-5; the match to TRBD1 covers 8 bases. This CDR3 has 16 amino acids. From germline, CDR1 is SEHNR and CDR2 FQNEAQ (reference sequence). J was trimmed by 5 bases and V by 5 bases; bases with no gene match: 13. The chain's CDR3 is CASSGHGQGVHETQYF. The CDR3 bases are TGTGCCAGCAGCGGACACGGACAGGGCGTTCACGAGACCCAGTACTTC. Looking up the rest from reference TRBV7-9 and TRBJ2-5 gives the full variable domain: DTGVSQNPRHKITKRGQNVTFRCDPISEHNRLYWYRQTLGQGPEFLTYFQNEAQLEKSRLLSDRFSAERPKGSFSTLEIQRTEQGDSAMYLCASSGHGQGVHETQYFGPGTRLLVL.

This clonotype was seen more than once but under ten times. The chain employs TRBV7-9 and TRBJ2-1; 10 bases match TRBD2. The CDR3 runs 15 residues. From germline, CDR1 is SEHNR and CDR2 FQNEAQ (reference sequence). Trimming cost V 5 bases and J 9 bases; bases outside gene matches: 10. The CDR3 sequence is CASSVPGLATSEQFF. As DNA, the CDR3 is TGTGCCAGCAGCGTCCCGGGACTAGCGACGAGTGAGCAGTTCTTC.

In this sample, this clonotype turned up many times. The chain has TRBV7-6 and TRBJ2-3; D not resolved. V lost 3 bases and J lost 7, with 17 bases in between. Per germline, CDR1 SGHVS and CDR2 FNYEAQ. This CDR3 has 15 amino acids. CDR3 sequence: CASSFRLGRANTQYF. CDR3 sequence (DNA): TGTGCCAGCAGCTTTCGTTTAGGAAGGGCGAATACGCAGTATTTT.

The V gene is TRBV7-9, the J gene TRBJ2-2, with D tentatively TRBD1 (6 bases). Trimming left V 6 bases short and J 2 bases short, with 13 bases between. Germline loops: CDR1 SEHNR, CDR2 FQNEAQ (reference sequence). The CDR3 contains 15 residues. The CDR3 coding sequence is TGTGCCAGCAGGGGGGCCCCAGGCAACACCGGGGAGCTGTTTTTT. Translated: CASRGAPGNTGELFF.

This clonotype turned up a few times. This chain links TRBV18 with TRBJ2-7; D assignment may be TRBD1 or TRBD2 (5 bases each). Germline values: CDR1 KGHSH, CDR2 LQKENI. This CDR3 is 14 amino acids long. V was pared by 8 bases and J by 3 bases, with 17 bases between. The CDR3 bases are TGTGCCAGCCCACGGGGCAGGGCGGACTACGAGCAGTACTTC. Its translation is CASPRGRADYEQYF.

The sample holds a few counts of this clonotype. The CDR3 DNA sequence: TGTGCCAGCAGTGCCCAGGCTACGAACACTGAAGCTTTCTTT. The encoded protein is CASSAQATNTEAFF. V and J are TRBV6-5 and TRBJ1-1; no clear D. Germline loops: CDR1 MNHEY, CDR2 SVGAGI. This CDR3 is 14 amino acids long. V was cut by 5 bases and J by 1 base, with 11 bases left in between.